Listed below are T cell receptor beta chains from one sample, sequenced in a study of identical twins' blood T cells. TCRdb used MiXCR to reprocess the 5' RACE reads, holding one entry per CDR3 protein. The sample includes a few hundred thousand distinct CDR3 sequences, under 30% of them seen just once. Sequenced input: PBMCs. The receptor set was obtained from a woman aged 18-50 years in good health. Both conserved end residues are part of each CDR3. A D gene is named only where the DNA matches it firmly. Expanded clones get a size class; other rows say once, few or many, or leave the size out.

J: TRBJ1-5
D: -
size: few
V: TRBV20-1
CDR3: CSARGQGGNQPQHF
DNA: TGCAGTGCTAGAGGCCAGGGAGGCAATCAGCCCCAGCATTTT

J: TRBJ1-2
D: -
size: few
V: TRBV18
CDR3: CASSPLGRTNYGYTF
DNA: TGTGCCAGCTCACCGCTGGGGCGCACAAACTATGGCTACACCTTC

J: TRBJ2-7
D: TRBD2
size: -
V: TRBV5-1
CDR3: CASSLEPSGRGSEQYF
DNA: TGCGCCAGCAGCTTGGAGCCTAGCGGGAGGGGGTCAGAGCAGTACTTC

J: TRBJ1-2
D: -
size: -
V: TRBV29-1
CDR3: CSVDPGNYGYTF
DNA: TGCAGCGTTGACCCGGGTAACTATGGCTACACCTTC

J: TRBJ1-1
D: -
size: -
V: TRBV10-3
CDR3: CAIRDWADVRTEAFF
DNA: TGTGCCATCAGGGACTGGGCCGACGTGAGGACTGAAGCTTTCTTT

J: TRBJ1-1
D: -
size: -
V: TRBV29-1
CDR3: CSVARFTEAFF
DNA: TGCAGCGTTGCCCGGTTCACTGAAGCTTTCTTT

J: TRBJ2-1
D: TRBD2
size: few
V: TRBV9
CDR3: CASSVGLAGGEQFF
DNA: TGTGCCAGCAGCGTAGGACTAGCGGGTGGGGAGCAGTTCTTC

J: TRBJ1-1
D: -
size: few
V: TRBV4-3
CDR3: CASSQDLKGLGNTEAFF
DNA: TGCGCCAGCAGCCAAGATCTTAAGGGGCTGGGGAACACTGAAGCTTTCTTT

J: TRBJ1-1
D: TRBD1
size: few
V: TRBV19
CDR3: CASSRIDRGNTEAFF
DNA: TGTGCCAGTAGTCGAATCGACAGGGGGAACACTGAAGCTTTCTTT

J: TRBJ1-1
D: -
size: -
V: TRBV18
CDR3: CASSPNLANSEAFF
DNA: TGTGCCAGCTCACCCAATCTGGCGAATAGTGAAGCTTTCTTT

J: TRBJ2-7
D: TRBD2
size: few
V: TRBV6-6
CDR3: CASSTGTSGRYYISYEQYF
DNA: TGTGCCAGCAGTACTGGGACTAGCGGGAGGTACTATATTTCCTACGAGCAGTACTTC

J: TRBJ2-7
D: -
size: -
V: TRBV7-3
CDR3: CASSLTGGSYEEYF
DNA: TGTGCCAGCAGCTTAACTGGCGGTTCCTACGAGGAGTACTTC

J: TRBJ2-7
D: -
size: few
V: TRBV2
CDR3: CASSHGYEQYF
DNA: TGTGCCAGCAGCCACGGTTACGAGCAGTACTTC

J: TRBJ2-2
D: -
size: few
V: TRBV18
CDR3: CASSSIDTGELFF
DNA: TGTGCCAGCTCATCCATTGATACCGGGGAGCTGTTTTTT

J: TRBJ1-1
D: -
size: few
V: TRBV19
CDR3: CASSIAPGPAEAFF
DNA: TGTGCCAGTAGTATAGCCCCTGGTCCGGCTGAAGCTTTCTTT

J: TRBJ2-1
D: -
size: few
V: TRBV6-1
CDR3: CASSVRYRTTHNEQFF
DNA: TGTGCCAGCAGTGTACGGTACCGGACTACTCACAATGAGCAGTTCTTC

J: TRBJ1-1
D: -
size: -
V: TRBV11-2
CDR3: CASSLDRKPAAFF
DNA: TGTGCCAGCAGCTTAGATAGGAAGCCTGCAGCTTTCTTT

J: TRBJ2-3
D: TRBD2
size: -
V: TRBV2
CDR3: CASSEGLAGVDTQYF
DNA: TGTGCCAGCAGCGAGGGACTAGCGGGAGTAGATACGCAGTATTTT

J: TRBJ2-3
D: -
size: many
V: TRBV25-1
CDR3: CASMGSYTDTQYF
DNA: TGTGCCAGCATGGGCTCCTACACAGATACGCAGTATTTT

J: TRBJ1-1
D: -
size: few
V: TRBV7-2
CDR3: CASSLRPRTATKSMNTEAFF
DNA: TGTGCCAGCAGCTTAAGGCCCCGGACAGCAACTAAAAGTATGAACACTGAAGCTTTCTTT

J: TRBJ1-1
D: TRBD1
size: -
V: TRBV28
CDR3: CASGGQGTGNTEAFF
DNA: TGTGCCAGCGGTGGACAGGGGACGGGGAACACTGAAGCTTTCTTT

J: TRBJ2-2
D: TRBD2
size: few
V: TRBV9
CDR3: CASSGPLRLAGRSGELFF
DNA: TGTGCCAGCAGCGGGCCCCTAAGACTAGCGGGGAGGAGCGGGGAGCTGTTTTTT

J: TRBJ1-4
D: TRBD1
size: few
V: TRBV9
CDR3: CASSVADRVWEKLFF
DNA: TGTGCCAGCAGCGTAGCCGACAGGGTCTGGGAAAAACTGTTTTTT

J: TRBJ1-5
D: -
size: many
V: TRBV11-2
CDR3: CASSQGQSNQPQHF
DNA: TGTGCCAGCAGCCAAGGACAGAGTAATCAGCCCCAGCATTTT

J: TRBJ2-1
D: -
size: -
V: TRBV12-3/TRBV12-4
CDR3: CASRSTGSGVRGEQFF
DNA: TGTGCCAGCAGGTCCACGGGAAGCGGCGTTCGTGGTGAGCAGTTCTTC

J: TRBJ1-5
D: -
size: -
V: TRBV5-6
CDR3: CASSYTGLGNQPQHF
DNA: TGTGCCAGCAGTTACACCGGTCTGGGAAATCAGCCCCAGCATTTT

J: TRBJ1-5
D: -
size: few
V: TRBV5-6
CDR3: CASSWSGGSGPSQPQHF
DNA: TGTGCCAGCAGCTGGAGTGGAGGGTCCGGCCCAAGTCAGCCCCAGCATTTT

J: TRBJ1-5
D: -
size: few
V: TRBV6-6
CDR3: CASSYSSPRGNNQPQHF
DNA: TGTGCCAGCAGTTACTCGAGCCCTAGGGGAAACAATCAGCCCCAGCATTTT

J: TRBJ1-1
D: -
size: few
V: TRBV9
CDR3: CASSAGSEYTEAFF
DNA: TGTGCCAGCAGCGCAGGGTCGGAGTACACTGAAGCTTTCTTT

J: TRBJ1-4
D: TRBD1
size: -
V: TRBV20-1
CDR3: CSARNSGQGREKLFF
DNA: TGCAGTGCTAGAAATTCGGGACAGGGAAGGGAAAAACTGTTTTTT

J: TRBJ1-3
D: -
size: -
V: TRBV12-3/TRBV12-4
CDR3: CASSGQPRNTIYF
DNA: TGTGCCAGCAGTGGACAGCCGAGAAACACCATATATTTT

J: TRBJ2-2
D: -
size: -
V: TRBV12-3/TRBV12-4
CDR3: CASSSALGGELFF
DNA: TGTGCCAGCAGTTCGGCCCTGGGCGGGGAGCTGTTTTTT

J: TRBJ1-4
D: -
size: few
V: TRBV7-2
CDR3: CASSLGLLEKLFF
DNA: TGTGCCAGCAGCTTAGGCTTACTTGAAAAACTGTTTTTT

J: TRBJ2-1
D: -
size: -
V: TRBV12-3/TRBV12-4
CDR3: CASSLRGDNEQFF
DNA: TGTGCCAGCAGTTTAAGGGGAGACAATGAGCAGTTCTTC

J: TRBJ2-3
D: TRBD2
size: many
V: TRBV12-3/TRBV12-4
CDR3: CASSSRTSRLSDTQYF
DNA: TGTGCCAGCAGTTCCCGGACTAGCCGCCTGTCGGATACGCAGTATTTT

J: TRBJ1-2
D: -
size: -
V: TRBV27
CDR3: CASRWTQSGGYTF
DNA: TGTGCCAGCAGATGGACCCAGTCGGGAGGCTACACCTTC

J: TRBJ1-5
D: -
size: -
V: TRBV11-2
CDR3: CASSPPGGSNQPQHF
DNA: TGTGCCAGCAGCCCGCCGGGGGGGAGCAATCAGCCCCAGCATTTT

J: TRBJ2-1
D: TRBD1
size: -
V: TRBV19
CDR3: CASSHRQGSYNEQFF
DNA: TGTGCCAGTAGTCACCGACAGGGGTCCTACAATGAGCAGTTCTTC

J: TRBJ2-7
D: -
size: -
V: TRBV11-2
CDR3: CASSLAQGSYEQYF
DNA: TGTGCCAGCAGCTTAGCCCAGGGATCCTACGAGCAGTACTTC

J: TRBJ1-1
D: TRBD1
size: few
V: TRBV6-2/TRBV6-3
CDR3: CASSNRGRGNTEAFF
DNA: TGTGCCAGCAGTAACAGGGGGCGGGGGAACACTGAAGCTTTCTTT

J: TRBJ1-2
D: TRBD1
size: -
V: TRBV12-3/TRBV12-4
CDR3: CASGRTGQNGYTF
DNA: TGTGCCAGCGGCCGGACGGGACAGAATGGCTACACCTTC

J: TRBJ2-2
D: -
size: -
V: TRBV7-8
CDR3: CASRMDDWGTGELFF
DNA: TGTGCCAGCAGGATGGACGATTGGGGCACCGGGGAGCTGTTTTTT

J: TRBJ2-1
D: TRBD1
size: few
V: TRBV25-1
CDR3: CASSGYRGSNEQFF
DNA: TGTGCCAGCAGTGGATACAGGGGTTCCAATGAGCAGTTCTTC

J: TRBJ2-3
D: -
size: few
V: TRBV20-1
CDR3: CSSLGDTQYF
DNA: TGCAGTTCCTTGGGAGATACGCAGTATTTT

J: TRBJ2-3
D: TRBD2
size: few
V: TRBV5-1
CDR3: CASSLVGGRATDTQYF
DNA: TGCGCCAGCAGCTTGGTAGGCGGGAGGGCCACAGATACGCAGTATTTT

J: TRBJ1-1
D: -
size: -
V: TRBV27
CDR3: CASSFQGGYSEAFF
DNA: TGTGCCAGCAGTTTCCAGGGAGGATATTCTGAAGCTTTCTTT

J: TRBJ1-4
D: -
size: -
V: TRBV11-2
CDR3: CASSLSPGWNEKLFF
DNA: TGTGCCAGCAGCTTATCTCCAGGGTGGAATGAAAAACTGTTTTTT

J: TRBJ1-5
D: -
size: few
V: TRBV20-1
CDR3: CSARRDADQPQHF
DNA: TGCAGTGCTAGAAGGGATGCTGATCAGCCCCAGCATTTT

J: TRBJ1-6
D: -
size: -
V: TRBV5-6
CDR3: CASSLGAFTPLHF
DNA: TGTGCCAGCAGCTTGGGGGCATTCACACCCCTCCACTTT

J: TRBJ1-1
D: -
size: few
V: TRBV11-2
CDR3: CASSLDPNRNTEAFF
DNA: TGTGCCAGCAGCTTAGATCCTAACAGGAACACTGAAGCTTTCTTT

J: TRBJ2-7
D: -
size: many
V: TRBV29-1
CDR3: CSVGDSSYEQYF
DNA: TGCAGCGTTGGTGACAGCTCCTACGAGCAGTACTTC

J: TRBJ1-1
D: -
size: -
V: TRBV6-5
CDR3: CASTTGTKNTEAFF
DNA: TGTGCCAGCACAACCGGGACGAAGAACACTGAAGCTTTCTTT

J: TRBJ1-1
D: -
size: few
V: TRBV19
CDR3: CASPGPMNTEAFF
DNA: TGTGCCAGTCCGGGACCAATGAACACTGAAGCTTTCTTT

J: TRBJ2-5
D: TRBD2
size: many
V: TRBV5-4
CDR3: CASSLRTSGTETQYF
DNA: TGTGCCAGCAGCTTACGGACTAGCGGGACAGAGACCCAGTACTTC

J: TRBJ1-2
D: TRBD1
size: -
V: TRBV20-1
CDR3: CSVPGTGLYGYTF
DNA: TGCAGTGTCCCCGGGACAGGGCTCTATGGCTACACCTTC